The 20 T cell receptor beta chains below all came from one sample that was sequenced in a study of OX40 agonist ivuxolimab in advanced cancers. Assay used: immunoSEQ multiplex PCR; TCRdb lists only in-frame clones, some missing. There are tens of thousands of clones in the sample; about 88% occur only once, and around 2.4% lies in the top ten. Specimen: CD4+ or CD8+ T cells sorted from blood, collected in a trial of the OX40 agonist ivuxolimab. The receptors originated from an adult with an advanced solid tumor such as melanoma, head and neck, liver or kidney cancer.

The CDR3 loop reads CASSLGGLTLGSHYGYTF. CDR3 coding DNA: TGTGCCAGCAGCTTAGGGGGGCTGACATTAGGATCCCACTATGGCTACACCTTC. The chain employs TRBV7-8 and TRBJ1-2; tentative D call: TRBD1 (6 bases). Per the germline V gene, CDR1 is SGHVS and CDR2 is FQNEAQ. There are 18 residues in the CDR3. The V and J ends lost 1 base and 3 bases respectively, with 21 bases between them.

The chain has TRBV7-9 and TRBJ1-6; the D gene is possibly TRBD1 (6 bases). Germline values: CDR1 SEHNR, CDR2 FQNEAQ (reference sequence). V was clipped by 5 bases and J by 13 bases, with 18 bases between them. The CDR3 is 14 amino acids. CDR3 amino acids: CASSPRGTPYPLHF. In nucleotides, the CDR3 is TGTGCCAGCAGCCCAAGGGGGACACCTTATCCCCTCCACTTT.

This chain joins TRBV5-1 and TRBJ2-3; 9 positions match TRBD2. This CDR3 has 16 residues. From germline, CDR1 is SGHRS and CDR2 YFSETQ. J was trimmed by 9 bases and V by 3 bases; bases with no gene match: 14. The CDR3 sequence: CASSSGVGGLAGTQYF. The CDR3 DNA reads TGCGCCAGCAGCTCTGGAGTAGGGGGACTAGCAGGCACGCAGTATTTT. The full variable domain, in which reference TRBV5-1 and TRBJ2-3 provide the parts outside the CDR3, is KAGVTQTPRYLIKTRGQQVTLSCSPISGHRSVSWYQQTPGQGLQFLFEYFSETQRNKGNFPGRFSGRQFSNSRSEMNVSTLELGDSALYLCASSSGVGGLAGTQYFGPGTRLTVL.

CDR3 residues: CASSTTDTDTQYF. The CDR3 DNA sequence: TGTGCCAGCAGCACGACAGACACAGATACGCAGTATTTT. The chain combines TRBV5-6 with TRBJ2-3; possibly TRBD1 for D (5 bases). Between the trimmed V and J ends, which lost 4 bases and 2 bases, there was a span of 8 bases. The CDR3 spans 13 residues. Germline-derived CDR1 and CDR2 are SGHDT and YYEEEE.

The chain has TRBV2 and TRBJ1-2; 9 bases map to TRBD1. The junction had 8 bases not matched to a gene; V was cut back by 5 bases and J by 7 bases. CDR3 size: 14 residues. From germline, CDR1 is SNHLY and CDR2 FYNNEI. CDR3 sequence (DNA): TGTGCCAGCAGTAGGCGGGACAGGGCGGGTGGCTACACCTTC. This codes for CASSRRDRAGGYTF.

CDR3 bases: TGTGCCAGCAGCCAAGATCCCCTCAGGGGTACCACCGGGGAGCTGTTTTTT. This translates into CASSQDPLRGTTGELFF. The V gene is TRBV4-2, the J gene TRBJ2-2, with D possibly matching TRBD1 (6 bases). Trimming removed 0 bases at V and 4 bases at J, with 15 bases between. Looked up from germline, CDR1 is LGHNA and CDR2 is YNFKEQ. The CDR3 is made up of 17 amino acids.

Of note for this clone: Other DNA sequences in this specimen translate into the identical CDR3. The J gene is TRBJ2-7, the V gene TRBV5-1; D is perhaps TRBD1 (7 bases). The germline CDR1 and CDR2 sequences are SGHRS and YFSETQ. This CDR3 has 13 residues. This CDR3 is CASWRDSRYEQYF. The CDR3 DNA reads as TGCGCTAGCTGGAGGGACAGCCGCTACGAGCAGTACTTC.

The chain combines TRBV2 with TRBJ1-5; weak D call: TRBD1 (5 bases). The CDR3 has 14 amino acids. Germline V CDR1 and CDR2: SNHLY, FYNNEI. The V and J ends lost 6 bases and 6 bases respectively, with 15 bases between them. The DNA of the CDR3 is TGTGCCAGCAGCCCTCAGGGCGGTTCTCAGCCCCAGCATTTT. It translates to CASSPQGGSQPQHF.

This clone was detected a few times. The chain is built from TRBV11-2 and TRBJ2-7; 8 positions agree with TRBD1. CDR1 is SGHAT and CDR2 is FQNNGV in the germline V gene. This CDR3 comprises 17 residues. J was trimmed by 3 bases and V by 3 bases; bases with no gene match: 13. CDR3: CASSFALGQGGDYEQYF. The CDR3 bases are TGTGCCAGCAGCTTCGCCCTTGGACAGGGAGGAGACTACGAGCAGTACTTC.

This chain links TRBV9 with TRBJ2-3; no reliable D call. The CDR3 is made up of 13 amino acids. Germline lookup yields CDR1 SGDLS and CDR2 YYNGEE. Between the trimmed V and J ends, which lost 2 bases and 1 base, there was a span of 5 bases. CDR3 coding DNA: TGTGCCAGCAGCGTTGCGGGCACAGATACGCAGTATTTT. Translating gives CASSVAGTDTQYF. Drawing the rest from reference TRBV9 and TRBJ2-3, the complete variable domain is DSGVTQTPKHLITATGQRVTLRCSPRSGDLSVYWYQQSLDQGLQFLIQYYNGEERAKGNILERFSAQQFPDLHSELNLSSLELGDSALYFCASSVAGTDTQYFGPGTRLTVL.

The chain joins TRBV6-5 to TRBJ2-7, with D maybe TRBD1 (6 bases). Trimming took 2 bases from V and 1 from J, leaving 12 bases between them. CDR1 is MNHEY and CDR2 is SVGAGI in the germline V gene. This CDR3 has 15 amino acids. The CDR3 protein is CASSYARTASYEQYF. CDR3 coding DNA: TGTGCCAGCAGTTACGCGAGGACAGCATCCTACGAGCAGTACTTC.

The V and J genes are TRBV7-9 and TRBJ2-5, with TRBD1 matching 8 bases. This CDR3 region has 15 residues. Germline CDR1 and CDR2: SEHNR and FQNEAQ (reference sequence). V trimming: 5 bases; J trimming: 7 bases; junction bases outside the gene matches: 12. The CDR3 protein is CASSPRGQVMGTQYF. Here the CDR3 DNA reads TGTGCCAGCAGCCCTAGGGGACAGGTTATGGGGACCCAGTACTTC.

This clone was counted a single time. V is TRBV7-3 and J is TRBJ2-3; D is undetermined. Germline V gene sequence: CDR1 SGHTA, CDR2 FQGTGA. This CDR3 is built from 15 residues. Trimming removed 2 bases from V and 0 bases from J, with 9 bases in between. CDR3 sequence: CASSLFDRSTDTQYF. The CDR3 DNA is TGTGCCAGCAGCTTATTTGATAGAAGCACAGATACGCAGTATTTT.

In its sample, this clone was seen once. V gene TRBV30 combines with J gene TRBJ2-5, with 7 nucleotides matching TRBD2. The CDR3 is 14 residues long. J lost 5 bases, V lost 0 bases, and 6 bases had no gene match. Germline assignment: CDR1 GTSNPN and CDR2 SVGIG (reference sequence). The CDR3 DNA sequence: TGTGCCTGGAGTGTAAATAGGGGAGGGGAGACCCAGTACTTC. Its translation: CAWSVNRGGETQYF.

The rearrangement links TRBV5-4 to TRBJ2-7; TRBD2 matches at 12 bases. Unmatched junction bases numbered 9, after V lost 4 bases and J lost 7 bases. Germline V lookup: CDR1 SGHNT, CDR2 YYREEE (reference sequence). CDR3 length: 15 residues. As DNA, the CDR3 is TGTGCCAGCAGCAGCCCGACTAGCGGGGGTCGGGAGCAGTACTTC. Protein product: CASSSPTSGGREQYF.

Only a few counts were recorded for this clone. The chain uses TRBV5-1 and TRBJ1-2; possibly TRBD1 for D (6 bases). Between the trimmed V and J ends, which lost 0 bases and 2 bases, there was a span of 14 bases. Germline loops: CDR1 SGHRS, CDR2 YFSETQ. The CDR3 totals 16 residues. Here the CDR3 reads CASSLDWDTKNYGYTF. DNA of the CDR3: TGCGCCAGCAGCTTGGATTGGGACACCAAAAACTATGGCTACACCTTC.

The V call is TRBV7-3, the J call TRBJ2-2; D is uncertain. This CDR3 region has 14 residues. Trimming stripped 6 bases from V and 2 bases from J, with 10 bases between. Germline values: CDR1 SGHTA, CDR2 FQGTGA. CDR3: CASRSGLNTGELFF. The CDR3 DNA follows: TGTGCCAGCAGGTCGGGCCTTAACACCGGGGAGCTGTTTTTT.

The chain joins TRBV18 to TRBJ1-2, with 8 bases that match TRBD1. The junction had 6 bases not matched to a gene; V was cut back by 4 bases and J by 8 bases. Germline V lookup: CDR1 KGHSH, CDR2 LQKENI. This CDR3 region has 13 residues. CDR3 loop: CASSLGQGQGYTF. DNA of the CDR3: TGTGCCAGCTCACTAGGACAGGGTCAAGGCTACACCTTC.

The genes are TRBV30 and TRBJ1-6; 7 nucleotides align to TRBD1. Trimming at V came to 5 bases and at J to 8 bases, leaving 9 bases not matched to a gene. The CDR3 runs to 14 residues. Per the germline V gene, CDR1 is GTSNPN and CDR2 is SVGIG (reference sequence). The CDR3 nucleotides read TGTGCCTGGTGCTCTGGACAGGTGGATTCACCCCTCCACTTT. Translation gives CAWCSGQVDSPLHF.

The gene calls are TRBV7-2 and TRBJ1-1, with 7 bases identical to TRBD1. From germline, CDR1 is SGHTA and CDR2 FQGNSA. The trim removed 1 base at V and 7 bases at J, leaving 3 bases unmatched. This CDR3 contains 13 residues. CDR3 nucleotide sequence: TGTGCCAGCAGCTTAGAGAGGGACAGTGAAGCTTTCTTT. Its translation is CASSLERDSEAFF.